The 17 T cell receptor beta chains presented below share a single source sample, sequenced in a study of T cells in Graves' hyperthyroidism and ophthalmopathy. The investigators amplified TCR beta CDR3 regions from RNA transcripts. Researchers ran a first-round RT-PCR on the TCR CDR3 using the HTBI primer set. One entry per CDR3 protein, called by TCRdb with MiXCR from the multiplex PCR reads. Among 350,000 to 500,000 distinct CDR3 sequences listed, about 13% were seen once. Sequenced input: blood. These receptors were taken from a woman aged 18-29 years with Graves' hyperthyroidism.

The genes are TRBV7-3 and TRBJ2-1; D is perhaps TRBD2 (6 bases). The germline V and J ends were trimmed by 5 bases and 7 bases, with 21 bases remaining between them. This CDR3 is built from 16 residues. Germline V lookup: CDR1 SGHTA, CDR2 FQGTGA. CDR3 sequence (DNA): TGTGCCAGCAGCCCACTCACTGCTCGGGGGAAAAATGAGCAGTTCTTC. Protein: CASSPLTARGKNEQFF.

This clonotype was seen ten or more times. This chain connects TRBV28 to TRBJ1-1; possibly TRBD1 for D (5 bases). The CDR3 totals 13 residues. V gave up 6 bases and J gave up 1 base, with 9 bases separating them. The V gene's germline CDR1 is MDHEN and CDR2 SYDVKM. CDR3 in DNA: TGTGCCAGCAGACCTCAGGGGAACACTGAAGCTTTCTTT. This sequence encodes CASRPQGNTEAFF.

The rearrangement joins TRBV19 to TRBJ2-1, with D tentatively TRBD1 or TRBD2 (5 bases each). The germline V gene has CDR1 LNHDA and CDR2 SQIVND (reference sequence). V dropped 10 bases and J dropped 3 bases, with 13 bases sitting between them. The CDR3 contains 13 residues. This CDR3 is CATGQGRYNEQFF. The CDR3 DNA reads TGTGCCACCGGGCAGGGACGCTACAATGAGCAGTTCTTC.

This clonotype occurred many times. The rearrangement links TRBV3-1 to TRBJ2-5, with D uncertain. CDR1 and CDR2 (germline): LGHDT, YNNKEL (reference sequence). Trimming took off 2 bases at V and 5 bases at J, with 3 bases between the two ends. The CDR3 runs to 11 residues. The CDR3 DNA reads as TGTGCCAGCAGCCAACCGGAGACCCAGTACTTC. Translation: CASSQPETQYF.

The table lists this clonotype with many counts. The chain couples TRBV28 to TRBJ2-1, with D perhaps assigned TRBD1 or TRBD2 (6 bases each). Trimming removed 7 bases at V and 2 bases at J, with 18 bases between. This CDR3 is built from 16 residues. Looked up from germline, CDR1 is MDHEN and CDR2 is SYDVKM. The CDR3 DNA is TGTGCCAGCATCAGAAGGGGGGAGGAAGCCTACAATGAGCAGTTCTTC. Translated: CASIRRGEEAYNEQFF.

This clonotype was counted ten times or more. For the CDR3, the DNA is TGTGCCAGCTCACCAGTAGCAGGGTTCACTGAAGCTTTCTTT. Translated, it gives CASSPVAGFTEAFF. The V call is TRBV18, the J call TRBJ1-1; tentatively, D is TRBD1 (5 bases). CDR3 length: 14 residues. CDR1 is KGHSH and CDR2 is LQKENI in the germline V gene. Deletions cut 2 bases from V and 4 bases from J, with 11 bases between.

This clonotype was recorded at least ten times. The gene calls are TRBV6-1 and TRBJ2-1; the match to TRBD1 covers 8 bases. The CDR3 runs to 14 residues. Germline CDR1 and CDR2: MNHNS and SASEGT. With V trimmed by 5 bases and J by 5 bases, 5 bases remained unmatched. In DNA, the CDR3 is TGTGCCAGCAGTTGGGGACAGGTCAACAATGAGCAGTTCTTC. Translated, it gives CASSWGQVNNEQFF.

There are many counts of this clonotype. The V call is TRBV7-2, the J call TRBJ2-1; TRBD2 matches at 10 bases. The J segment lost 9 bases and the V segment lost 11 bases, leaving 16 bases of the junction unmatched. The CDR3 consists of 15 residues. Germline V gene sequence: CDR1 SGHTA, CDR2 FQGNSA. CDR3 loop: CALRAASGSTSEQFF. The CDR3 region has the DNA TGTGCCCTTAGGGCGGCTAGCGGGAGTACAAGTGAGCAGTTCTTC.

This clonotype was detected ten times or more. V usage is TRBV18 and J usage is TRBJ2-1; unclear D gene. This CDR3 has 13 residues. The V end lost 3 bases, the J end lost 5 bases, and 8 bases lay between the germline ends. Per germline, CDR1 KGHSH and CDR2 LQKENI. This CDR3 reads CASSPQKHNEQFF. CDR3 DNA sequence: TGTGCCAGCTCACCTCAAAAACACAATGAGCAGTTCTTC.

CDR3 coding DNA: TGTGCCTGGAGGGGACAGTTTAATCAGCCCCAGCATTTT. The encoded protein is CAWRGQFNQPQHF. V gene TRBV30 combines with J gene TRBJ1-5, with 7 nucleotides matching TRBD1. This CDR3 spans 13 amino acids. Germline loops: CDR1 GTSNPN, CDR2 SVGIG (reference sequence). V gave up 3 bases and J gave up 4 bases; unmatched junction bases: 3. The whole variable domain, remainder taken from reference TRBV30 and TRBJ1-5, is SQTIHQWPATLVQPVGSPLSLECTVEGTSNPNLYWYRQAAGRGLQLLFYSVGIGQISSEVPQNLSASRPQDRQFILSSKKLLLSDSGFYLCAWRGQFNQPQHFGDGTRLSIL.

The rearrangement uses TRBV5-5 and TRBJ2-1; maybe TRBD2 (5 bases). The CDR3 contains 14 residues. Germline CDR1 and CDR2: SGHKS and YYEKEE (reference sequence). The V and J ends lost 2 bases and 9 bases respectively, with 15 bases between them. The CDR3 sequence: CASSFDGLGGEQFF. The CDR3, as DNA: TGTGCCAGCAGCTTTGACGGCCTCGGAGGTGAGCAGTTCTTC.

This clonotype was detected many times. The V gene is TRBV20-1, the J gene TRBJ2-7; TRBD2 agrees at 10 bases. CDR1 is DFQATT, CDR2 SNEGSKA, per germline (reference sequence). The CDR3 runs to 14 residues. The trim removed 3 bases at V and 1 base at J, leaving 3 bases unmatched. The CDR3: CSASGTSESYEQYF. DNA for the CDR3: TGCAGTGCTAGTGGGACTAGCGAGTCCTACGAGCAGTACTTC.

This clonotype was found many times. The chain employs TRBV6-1 and TRBJ1-1; D gene ambiguous. Germline V gene data show CDR1 as MNHNS and CDR2 as SASEGT. The CDR3 sequence is 14 residues long. V was clipped by 5 bases and J by 0 bases, with 10 bases between them. The DNA of the CDR3 is TGTGCCAGCAGTCAATCTACAGTGAACACTGAAGCTTTCTTT. The encoded protein is CASSQSTVNTEAFF.

In its sample, this clonotype was seen many times. The chain joins TRBV9 to TRBJ1-2; no definite D call. The CDR3 spans 14 residues. Per germline, CDR1 SGDLS and CDR2 YYNGEE. V dropped 0 bases and J dropped 6 bases, with 12 bases sitting between them. The CDR3 bases are TGTGCCAGCAGCGTAGATCCGACTGGTGATGGCTACACCTTC. This codes for CASSVDPTGDGYTF.

V gene TRBV9 combines with J gene TRBJ2-3; 12 bases map to TRBD2. The V and J ends lost 2 bases and 4 bases, in that order; junction bases with no gene match: 5. Germline V gene sequence: CDR1 SGDLS, CDR2 YYNGEE. This CDR3 has 16 amino acids. CDR3 bases: TGTGCCAGCAGCGTCCTAGCGGGAGGGCGAGCAGATACGCAGTATTTT. This gives the protein CASSVLAGGRADTQYF.

This clonotype was seen at least ten times. The chain has TRBV10-3 and TRBJ2-7; TRBD2 might be the D (6 bases). V was pared by 0 bases and J by 3 bases, with 6 bases between. The CDR3 contains 13 residues. CDR1 and CDR2 from the germline V gene are ENHRY and SYGVKD. The CDR3 DNA sequence: TGTGCCATCAGTGAGTCGGGGGGCTACGAGCAGTACTTC. Its protein is CAISESGGYEQYF.

This clonotype showed up just a few times. The chain combines TRBV10-3 with TRBJ2-1; 9 positions agree with TRBD2. J gave up 6 bases and V 3 bases, and 6 bases lay outside the gene matches. The CDR3 is 15 amino acids. Germline V gene sequence: CDR1 ENHRY, CDR2 SYGVKD. CDR3 protein: CAISDFAGGPNEQFF. CDR3 DNA: TGTGCCATCAGTGATTTCGCGGGAGGGCCCAATGAGCAGTTCTTC.